This T cell receptor (beta chain) was identified in a study of T cells in Graves' hyperthyroidism and ophthalmopathy. This clonotype was recorded many times. This CDR3 has 18 amino acids. V lost 2 bases and J 0 bases, leaving 19 bases between the germline ends. Germline CDR1 is MNHEY and CDR2 is SVGAGI. Newly diagnosed patients aged 18 to 65 had hyperthyroidism of under 2 months' duration. First hyperthyroidism diagnosis is when the blood sample was obtained, before any ophthalmopathy symptoms. The source of the PBMCs was roughly 10 ml of fresh peripheral blood. Amplified TCR beta CDR3 regions derived from RNA transcripts. The HTBI set primed first-round TCR CDR3 RT-PCR. TCRdb passed the multiplex PCR reads through MiXCR, listing each CDR3 protein once. Of around 240,000 distinct CDR3 sequences listed, roughly 15% are singletons.

Sequencing used blood. The sequence was obtained from a woman between 35 and 50 years old with Graves' hyperthyroidism that later progressed to Graves' ophthalmopathy. The chain uses TRBV6-5 and TRBJ1-1; possible D gene TRBD1, 5 bases. CDR3 residues: CASSYLPVLGRVNTEAFF. The CDR3 DNA sequence: TGTGCCAGCAGTTACCTTCCGGTGCTGGGCAGGGTGAACACTGAAGCTTTCTTT.